This T cell receptor beta chain was identified in a study of T-cell memory formation after mild COVID-19. Germline-derived CDR1 and CDR2 are SGHRS and YFSETQ. Trimming stripped 4 bases from V and 4 bases from J, with 10 bases between. The CDR3 runs 13 residues. TCRdb recomputed calls from the 5' RACE reads with MiXCR, one row per CDR3 protein. The sample contains under 300,000 distinct CDR3 sequences, about 17% of which appear only once. As for this clonotype: What it binds is unknown.

The study's findings and limits: Researchers could not confirm that second-wave clones peaking on day 37 targeted SARS-CoV-2.

The receptor was isolated from a man younger than 30 who had mild COVID-19 (a few samples of this study predate the infection). Cell type and time point are not known. Sequences were obtained from PBMCs or a T cell subset sorted from them (not recorded which). V is TRBV5-1 and J is TRBJ2-3; D gene unclear. CDR3 coding DNA: TGCGCCAGCAGCATCACCGGGCCAGATACGCAGTATTTT. Protein sequence: CASSITGPDTQYF.